This T cell receptor beta chain originates from a study of blood T cell repertoires in COVID-19 (dated by TCRdb to the early 2020s). Study-wide context: The collaborator samples originated in the United States, Italy and Spain and spanned the acute and convalescent phases of COVID-19. The prospective study material was composed of cDNA or gDNA derived from T cells, B-cell-depleted T cells, or PBMCs. The dataset comprised deeply sampled blood TCRbeta repertoires from subjects exposed to, actively infected with, or recovered from COVID-19. A freely available public database, intended as a resource for researchers studying the immune response to SARS-CoV-2, is where the repertoires were released. Samples were obtained from the ongoing ImmuneRACE study (first 160 participants) and from 1,254 subjects provided by 6 global collaborators. A de-identified subject ID, COVID-19 status, age in years and sex were almost always included in the sample metadata. Where available, HLA class I and class II types were obtained from metadata supplied by the sample provider rather than from assay-based typing.

TCRbeta CDR3 regions were amplified from genomic DNA by means of the immunoSEQ Assay, a bias-controlled multiplex PCR. From the authors' description of their analysis: The number of nucleated cells in each sample was estimated from the amplification of reference gene primers within the assay. Sequence reads were collapsed and filtered to measure the absolute abundance of every unique TCRbeta CDR3 rearrangement. For each sample, productive Simpson clonality was calculated by taking the square root of Simpson's diversity index across productive rearrangements. TCRdb carries this immuneACCESS record with in-frame sequences only. Its versions omit some clonotypes, under half of them owing to an unresolved V gene in the studies checked, with the rest unexplained. D and trimming come from the DNA, and the V and J calls and clone size come from that table. Within this sample are fewer than 350,000 clones, with 70% to 90% of them counted one time only. The ten largest clones add up to 0.75% to 1% of the sample.

Participants in the prospective study were enrolled through a virtual design, were aged about 18 to 90 years, and lived in approximately 25 United States geographic areas. To assign participants to cohorts, the prospective study relied on clinical history that participants themselves reported in a screening survey and a study questionnaire. For ImmuneRACE Cohort 3, a participant was defined as recovered based on two consecutive negative NP/OP PCR tests, clearance by a healthcare professional, or resolution of symptoms. In the prospective study, mobile phlebotomists collected whole blood, serum and a nasopharyngeal or oropharyngeal swab from each participant. Over a roughly 2-month period, participants in the prospective study had the option of providing additional blood draws and questionnaires. Prospective study blood samples were shipped either frozen or at room temperature before DNA extraction.

General study outcomes and caveats: Clinical and demographic metadata were provided uncurated, with the amount varying by source and participant.

From its cysteine to its phenylalanine, the CDR3 spans 13 amino acids. Of the read, only the CDR3 DNA is kept; its 39 bases are in frame from base 1. CDR1 and CDR2 are read off the germline V gene (reference sequence) as LNHDA and SQIVND. V is cut by 5 bases and J by 4 bases, and the space between the germline ends is 10 bases. Turning to this clone: Its antigen specificity is not known. No quality values exist for individual bases; no much larger clone is one base distant.

The chain was built from TRBV19 and TRBJ2-3, and perhaps TRBD2 as D gene, on 5 matching bases. This clonotype was sampled from a young woman who had recovered from COVID-19. Sequencing used PBMCs or T cells enriched from blood (not recorded which). CDR3 loop: CASSGGRADTQYF. The nucleotides read TGTGCCAGTAGTGGAGGAAGGGCAGATACGCAGTATTTT.